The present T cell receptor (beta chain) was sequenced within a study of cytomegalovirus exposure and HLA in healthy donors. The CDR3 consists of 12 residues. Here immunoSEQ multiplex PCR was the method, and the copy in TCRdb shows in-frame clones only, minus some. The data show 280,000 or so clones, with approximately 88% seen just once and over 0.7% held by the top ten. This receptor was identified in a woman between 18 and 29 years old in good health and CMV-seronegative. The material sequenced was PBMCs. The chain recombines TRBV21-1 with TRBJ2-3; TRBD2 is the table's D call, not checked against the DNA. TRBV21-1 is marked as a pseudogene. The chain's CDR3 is CASSKGEGTQYF. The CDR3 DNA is TGTGCCAGCAGCAAGGGAGAAGGTACGCAGTATTTT.